The clone carrying this T cell receptor (beta chain) occurred a few times. What it binds is unknown. From the reads, TCRdb called clonotypes with MiXCR, one entry per CDR3 protein. In the table there are hundreds of thousands of distinct CDR3 sequences, roughly 30% of which are singletons. This specimen belongs to a study of T cell repertoires in cytomegalovirus infection. The V gene end was trimmed by 0 bases and the J gene end by 0 bases; junction bases not matched to a gene: 12. CDR3 size: 18 residues. The V gene's germline CDR1 is DFQATT and CDR2 SNEGSKA (reference sequence). The sequenced sample was cultured CD8+ T cells from PBMCs, obtained from culture after CMV antigen stimulation. This sequence was found in a human donor in good health (CMV status not recorded). Some clones in this sample may be carry-over from other donors' samples. The chain combines TRBV20-1 with TRBJ2-3; 7 nucleotides agree with TRBD2. The CDR3 DNA reads TGCAGTGCTAGAGATCTCTGGGGACTAACTGATAGCACAGATACGCAGTATTTT. This codes for CSARDLWGLTDSTDTQYF.